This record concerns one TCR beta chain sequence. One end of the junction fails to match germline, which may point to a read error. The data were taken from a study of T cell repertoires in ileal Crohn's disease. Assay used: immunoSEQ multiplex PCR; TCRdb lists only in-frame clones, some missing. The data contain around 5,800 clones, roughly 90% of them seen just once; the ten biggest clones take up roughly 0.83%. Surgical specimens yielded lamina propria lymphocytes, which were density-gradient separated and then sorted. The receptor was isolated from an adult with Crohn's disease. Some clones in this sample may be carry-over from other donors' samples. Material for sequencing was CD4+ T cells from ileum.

For the CDR3, the DNA is TGCAGCGCCTCCAGGGAGGCGCCAGCTACCTACTTT. Translation: CSASREAPATYF. The chain uses TRBV29-1 and TRBJ1-1; D might be TRBD1 (5 bases). The CDR3 totals 12 residues. Germline CDR1 and CDR2: SQVTM and ANQGSEA. Together with reference TRBV29-1 and TRBJ1-1, the CDR3 gives the full variable domain: SAVISQKPSRDICQRGTSLTIQCQVDSQVTMMFWYRQQPGQSLTLIATANQGSEATYESGFVIDKFPISRPNLTFSTLTVSNMSPEDSSIYLCSASREAPATYFGQGTRLTVV.